What follows are 11 T cell receptor beta chains derived from one specimen sequenced in a study of shared clonotypes between healthy human individuals. The table came from immunoSEQ multiplex PCR; TCRdb's copy has only in-frame clones and leaves some out. The data hold 2 million to 3 million clones, with roughly 93% observed a single time. Sequencing was done on a sample of naive CD4+ T cells from PBMCs. Subset denoted: CD45RA+ positively selected. Receptors originate from a man younger than 35 in good health. Some clones in this sample may be carry-over from other donors' samples.

The chain combines TRBV19 with TRBJ1-1; D gene unclear. CDR3 length: 15 residues. The V end was cut by 6 bases, the J end by 5 bases, with 19 bases between. The germline V gene has CDR1 LNHDA and CDR2 SQIVND (reference sequence). In DNA form, the CDR3 reads TGTGCCAGTAGGCCTTCCCGCGAGGGAGGAACTGAAGCTTTCTTT. Its translation: CASRPSREGGTEAFF.

The chain recombines TRBV18 with TRBJ2-7; D is possibly TRBD1 or TRBD2 (5 bases each). The CDR3 has 13 amino acids. Trimming took off 6 bases at V and 7 bases at J, with 16 bases between the two ends. Germline V lookup: CDR1 KGHSH, CDR2 LQKENI. The CDR3 DNA sequence: TGTGCCAGCTCCCCAGGGTCCGAGGGGGAGCAGTACTTC. It codes for CASSPGSEGEQYF.

This chain links TRBV7-9 with TRBJ2-1; no clear D gene. Trimming shortened V by 1 base and J by 0 bases, and 7 bases separated the two germline ends. This CDR3 spans 15 amino acids. Germline V CDR1 and CDR2: SEHNR, FQNEAQ (reference sequence). In nucleotides, the CDR3 is TGTGCCAGCAGCTTAGTTGGGAACTCCTACAATGAGCAGTTCTTC. Encoded protein: CASSLVGNSYNEQFF.

Notes on this clone: This same CDR3 is encoded by further DNA sequences in the sample. This chain links TRBV7-3 with TRBJ1-2; D unresolved. Trimming took off 0 bases at V and 7 bases at J, with 9 bases between the two ends. Germline V gene sequence: CDR1 SGHTA, CDR2 FQGTGA. The CDR3 is made up of 13 amino acids. The CDR3 region is CASSLTGRSGYTF. CDR3 coding DNA: TGTGCCAGCAGCTTAACGGGTAGAAGTGGCTACACCTTC.

The chain employs TRBV20-1 and TRBJ1-1; possible D gene TRBD1, 5 bases. The CDR3 sequence is 11 residues long. Trimming removed 5 bases at V and 10 bases at J, with 14 bases between. The germline V gene has CDR1 DFQATT and CDR2 SNEGSKA (reference sequence). The CDR3 DNA is TGCAGTGCTGGGCAGGGAGCGGTAGCTTTCTTT. The encoded protein is CSAGQGAVAFF.

CDR3 in DNA: TGCGCCAGCAGCCTTCCGGGCCCTTCAGGAGATACGCAGTATTTT. Protein sequence: CASSLPGPSGDTQYF. The rearrangement joins TRBV5-1 to TRBJ2-3; no definite D call. The CDR3 spans 15 residues. The V gene's germline CDR1 is SGHRS and CDR2 YFSETQ. V was pared by 4 bases and J by 5 bases, with 17 bases between. The full variable domain, its missing parts supplied by reference TRBV5-1 and TRBJ2-3, is KAGVTQTPRYLIKTRGQQVTLSCSPISGHRSVSWYQQTPGQGLQFLFEYFSETQRNKGNFPGRFSGRQFSNSRSEMNVSTLELGDSALYLCASSLPGPSGDTQYFGPGTRLTVL.

V and J are TRBV5-1 and TRBJ2-5; 8 bases agree with TRBD2. The CDR3 sequence is 15 residues long. V shed 2 bases and J 2 bases; nucleotides not matched to a gene: 5. Germline assignment: CDR1 SGHRS and CDR2 YFSETQ. The CDR3 loop reads CASSFSGMEQETQYF. CDR3 nucleotides: TGCGCCAGCAGCTTTAGCGGGATGGAGCAAGAGACCCAGTACTTC.

The chain is built from TRBV5-4 and TRBJ1-2; D call uncertain. Germline values: CDR1 SGHNT, CDR2 YYREEE (reference sequence). This CDR3 region has 12 residues. The V and J ends lost 1 base and 8 bases respectively, with 9 bases between them. The CDR3 reads CASSLSRGGYTF. The CDR3 coding sequence is TGTGCCAGCAGCTTGTCCCGTGGAGGCTACACCTTC. The variable domain in full, completed from reference TRBV5-4 and TRBJ1-2, reads ETGVTQSPTHLIKTRGQQVTLRCSSQSGHNTVSWYQQALGQGPQFIFQYYREEENGRGNFPPRFSGLQFPNYSSELNVNALELDDSALYLCASSLSRGGYTFGSGTRLTVV.

The CDR3 loop reads CATSRDRRTASEAFF. The CDR3 DNA is TGTGCCACCAGCAGAGATCGAAGGACAGCCTCTGAAGCTTTCTTT. The chain has TRBV15 and TRBJ1-1, with D possibly TRBD1 on 6 matching bases. V lost 0 bases and J lost 6, with 14 bases in between. CDR3 length: 15 residues. Germline CDR1 is LNHNV and CDR2 is YYDKDF (reference sequence).

V is TRBV6-1 and J is TRBJ2-3, with D perhaps TRBD2 (6 bases). Between the trimmed V and J ends, which lost 4 bases and 6 bases, there was a span of 14 bases. The CDR3 contains 14 residues. The germline gives CDR1 MNHNS, CDR2 SASEGT. This CDR3 reads CASSGDLRADTQYF. Written as DNA, the CDR3 is TGTGCCAGCAGTGGGGACTTGAGGGCTGATACGCAGTATTTT.

The CDR3 spells CASSLRPGPNTGELFF. DNA of the CDR3: TGTGCCAGCAGCTTACGCCCCGGACCGAACACCGGGGAGCTGTTTTTT. This chain connects TRBV27 to TRBJ2-2, with D hard to call. V lost 6 bases and J lost 0, with 14 bases in between. The germline gives CDR1 MNHEY, CDR2 SMNVEV (reference sequence). The length of the CDR3 is 16 residues.